The 8 T cell receptor beta chains below come from one sample, sequenced in a study of sequential checkpoint blockade in melanoma. Repertoires were generated with immunoSEQ multiplex PCR, while TCRdb's copy carries only in-frame clones and drops some. The data hold about 16,000 clones, with approximately 93% observed a single time. Treatment defined: randomized to nivolumab then ipilimumab (arm A) or the reverse (arm B). This sample comprised CD8+ T cells sorted from blood (inferred from file names), obtained from a patient given nivolumab and ipilimumab in sequence. These receptors were collected from a human donor with melanoma.

The chain carries TRBV14 and TRBJ1-2, with TRBD1 matching 10 bases. CDR3 length: 14 residues. The V and J ends lost 5 bases and 5 bases, in that order; junction bases with no gene match: 5. Per germline, CDR1 SGHDN and CDR2 FVKESK. The CDR3, as DNA: TGTGCCAGCAGCGACAGGGGGCTTGGTTATGGCTACACCTTC. This translates into CASSDRGLGYGYTF.

This chain joins TRBV5-1 and TRBJ2-7, with TRBD2 matching 8 bases. The CDR3 covers 13 residues. The J segment lost 5 bases and the V segment lost 4 bases, leaving 5 bases of the junction unmatched. Germline CDR1 and CDR2: SGHRS and YFSETQ. The DNA for the CDR3 is TGCGCCAGCAGCCCGGGACTAGGGCACGAGCAGTACTTC. This translates into CASSPGLGHEQYF.

The J gene is TRBJ1-3, the V gene TRBV28; D is possibly TRBD1 (6 bases). Looked up from germline, CDR1 is MDHEN and CDR2 is SYDVKM. V was cut by 2 bases and J by 13 bases, with 21 bases left in between. The CDR3 has 15 amino acids. The CDR3 region has the DNA TGTGCCAGCAGTTTAAGAGCTCGCATCGGACAGCCGATATATTTT. Its translation: CASSLRARIGQPIYF.

Note on this clone: A junction end diverges from the germline sequence, so it may reflect a read error. The J gene is TRBJ2-7, the V gene TRBV7-2; 7 nucleotides match TRBD2. Germline lookup yields CDR1 SGHTA and CDR2 FQGNSA. The CDR3 covers 10 residues. CDR3: CASSGGTILF. The CDR3 DNA sequence: TGTGCCAGCAGCGGTGGGACTATCCTCTTC.

This sequence joins TRBV4-2 and TRBJ1-2; D unresolved. CDR1 is LGHNA and CDR2 is YNFKEQ in the germline V gene. The CDR3 sequence is 17 residues long. The V end was cut by 0 bases, the J end by 0 bases, with 14 bases between. The CDR3 DNA sequence: TGTGCCAGCAGCCAAGAAGCGAGCCCATACTCTAACTATGGCTACACCTTC. Amino acids: CASSQEASPYSNYGYTF.

This chain connects TRBV4-1 to TRBJ1-1; 9 positions match TRBD1. Germline-derived CDR1 and CDR2 are MGHRA and YSYEKL. Trimming removed 4 bases from V and 5 bases from J; junction bases left unmatched: 14. The CDR3 consists of 17 residues. CDR3 sequence: CASSRITGGPGRTEAFF. In DNA, the CDR3 is TGCGCCAGCAGCCGAATAACAGGGGGCCCAGGGAGGACTGAAGCTTTCTTT.

The rearrangement joins TRBV15 to TRBJ1-2; 9 nucleotides line up with TRBD1. CDR1 is LNHNV and CDR2 is YYDKDF in the germline V gene (reference sequence). The V segment lost 3 bases and the J segment 8 bases; nucleotides outside the gene matches: 7. This CDR3 contains 14 residues. This CDR3 reads CATSRTGGEEGYTF. The CDR3 nucleotides read TGTGCCACCAGCAGGACAGGGGGTGAGGAAGGCTACACCTTC.

This chain links TRBV11-2 with TRBJ2-1; 10 nucleotides line up with TRBD2. This CDR3 has 15 residues. J lost 8 bases, V lost 3 bases, and 7 bases had no gene match. The V gene's germline CDR1 is SGHAT and CDR2 FQNNGV. CDR3 amino acids: CASSLRLAGVDEQFF. Written as DNA, the CDR3 is TGTGCCAGCAGCTTGCGGCTAGCGGGAGTGGATGAGCAGTTCTTC. The full variable domain, in which reference TRBV11-2 and TRBJ2-1 provide the parts outside the CDR3, is EAGVAQSPRYKIIEKRQSVAFWCNPISGHATLYWYQQILGQGPKLLIQFQNNGVVDDSQLPKDRFSAERLKGVDSTLKIQPAKLEDSAVYLCASSLRLAGVDEQFFGPGTRLTVL.